Each of the 25 T cell receptor beta chains below was sequenced from the same sample in a study of blood T cell repertoires in COVID-19. Only in-frame clones appear in the TCRdb table, and some are missing; sequencing was by immunoSEQ multiplex PCR. The sample has under 500,000 clones, approximately 90% seen once. Sequencing was done on a sample of PBMCs or T cells enriched from blood (not recorded which). These receptors came from a woman aged 18-30 years with acute COVID-19.

The chain combines TRBV5-6 with TRBJ2-1; D ambiguous. CDR1 is SGHDT, CDR2 YYEEEE, per germline. The CDR3 consists of 14 residues. V shed 3 bases and J shed 8 bases, with 15 bases lying between them. CDR3 residues: CASSSVPRVDEQFF. The CDR3 nucleotides read TGTGCCAGCAGCTCAGTTCCACGGGTCGATGAGCAGTTCTTC.

V is TRBV2 and J is TRBJ1-6; D is undetermined. This CDR3 is built from 15 residues. Trimming cost V 0 bases and J 7 bases, with 10 bases left between them. Germline V gene data show CDR1 as SNHLY and CDR2 as FYNNEI. CDR3 protein: CASSEARFSNSPLHF. As DNA, the CDR3 is TGTGCCAGCAGTGAAGCGCGATTTTCAAATTCACCCCTCCACTTT.

The V call is TRBV7-9, the J call TRBJ1-2; 7 nucleotides agree with TRBD1. This CDR3 region has 13 residues. In germline, CDR1 is SEHNR, CDR2 FQNEAQ (reference sequence). After removal of 6 bases from V and 4 bases from J, the junction contained 5 bases not matched to a gene. The CDR3, as DNA: TGTGCCAGCAGAGGGGACAGTTTCTATGGCTACACCTTC. Residues: CASRGDSFYGYTF.

The genes are TRBV3-1 (or the pseudogene TRBV3-2) and TRBJ1-3; weak D call: TRBD1 (6 bases). Trimming removed 3 bases from V and 0 bases from J, with 12 bases in between. Germline loops: CDR1 LGHDT, CDR2 YNNKEL (reference sequence). This CDR3 has 16 amino acids. CDR3 nucleotides: TGTGCCAGCAGCCAGGGGACACTGATCTCTGGAAACACCATATATTTT. Protein: CASSQGTLISGNTIYF.

This rearrangement joins TRBV9 to TRBJ1-3; D uncertain. Germline CDR1 SGDLS, CDR2 YYNGEE. Trimming removed 0 bases from V and 0 bases from J, with 7 bases in between. The CDR3 consists of 15 residues. The CDR3 loop reads CASSVGTDSGNTIYF. The CDR3 DNA reads TGTGCCAGCAGCGTAGGGACTGACTCTGGAAACACCATATATTTT.

A word on this clone: This specimen includes other DNA sequences encoding the same CDR3. This chain links TRBV5-1 with TRBJ2-1, with a possible D match to TRBD1 (6 bases). Trimming removed 5 bases from V and 7 bases from J, with 10 bases in between. The germline V gene encodes CDR1 SGHRS and CDR2 YFSETQ. The CDR3 length is 12 residues. The CDR3 nucleotides are TGCGCCAGCAGTTCCCAGGGGAATGAGCAGTTCTTC. Translation: CASSSQGNEQFF.

The chain links TRBV27 to TRBJ1-1; the D is unclear. CDR3 length equals 15 residues. Germline lookup yields CDR1 MNHEY and CDR2 SMNVEV (reference sequence). Deletions cut 3 bases from V and 2 bases from J, with 13 bases between. For the CDR3, the DNA is TGTGCCAGCAGTTTCTCTGGACTAGCTAACACTGAAGCTTTCTTT. This gives the protein CASSFSGLANTEAFF.

In the case of this clone: The same CDR3 arises from other DNA sequences in this sample as well. The rearrangement joins TRBV19 to TRBJ2-3, with 11 bases lining up with TRBD1. The length of the CDR3 is 14 residues. Germline V gene data show CDR1 as LNHDA and CDR2 as SQIVND (reference sequence). Unmatched junction bases numbered 5, after V lost 8 bases and J lost 4 bases. CDR3: CASSTGQGADTQYF. CDR3 DNA: TGTGCCAGTTCGACGGGACAGGGGGCAGATACGCAGTATTTT. Filled out from reference TRBV19 and TRBJ2-3, the complete variable domain reads DGGITQSPKYLFRKEGQNVTLSCEQNLNHDAMYWYRQDPGQGLRLIYYSQIVNDFQKGDIAEGYSVSREKKESFPLTVTSAQKNPTAFYLCASSTGQGADTQYFGPGTRLTVL.

The chain links TRBV29-1 to TRBJ2-3; 7 bases line up with TRBD2. This CDR3 is built from 13 residues. V shed 8 bases, J shed 2 bases, and the junction held 7 bases outside the gene matches. The germline CDR1 and CDR2 sequences are SQVTM and ANQGSEA. DNA of the CDR3: TGCAGCACCAGACTAGCTCCCACAGATACGCAGTATTTT. Translated: CSTRLAPTDTQYF.

This chain joins TRBV5-1 and TRBJ1-1, with D maybe TRBD1 (6 bases). CDR3 length: 15 residues. V gave up 1 base and J gave up 1 base, with 11 bases separating them. Germline CDR1 SGHRS, CDR2 YFSETQ. The CDR3 loop is CASSLIDRSNTEAFF. The CDR3 nucleotides read TGCGCCAGCAGCTTGATCGACAGGTCGAACACTGAAGCTTTCTTT.

The CDR3 sequence: CASRPRDRGRSGPVYNEQFF. Here the CDR3 DNA reads TGTGCCAGCAGACCCCGGGACAGGGGGCGTTCGGGGCCCGTTTACAATGAGCAGTTCTTC. J is TRBJ2-1 and V is TRBV27, with 12 nucleotides matching TRBD1. Germline V CDR1 and CDR2: MNHEY, SMNVEV (reference sequence). After removal of 6 bases from V and 4 bases from J, the junction contained 19 bases not matched to a gene. The CDR3 has 20 amino acids.

Worth noting for this clone: The same CDR3 arises from other DNA sequences in this sample as well. The chain links TRBV15 to TRBJ2-7; the match to TRBD2 covers 7 bases. The germline V gene has CDR1 LNHNV and CDR2 YYDKDF (reference sequence). With V trimmed by 0 bases and J by 2 bases, 4 bases remained unmatched. The CDR3 length is 15 residues. The CDR3 region has the DNA TGTGCCACCAGCAGAGATGACAGCGGGACCTACGAGCAGTACTTC. Amino acid sequence: CATSRDDSGTYEQYF.

The rearrangement joins TRBV14 to TRBJ1-3; 7 nucleotides line up with TRBD1. The germline V gene encodes CDR1 SGHDN and CDR2 FVKESK. This CDR3 is built from 15 residues. V dropped 0 bases and J dropped 9; count of bases not matched to a gene: 8. This CDR3 is CASSQDYSGTATIYF. CDR3 in DNA: TGTGCCAGCAGCCAAGATTATTCCGGGACAGCCACCATATATTTT. Using reference TRBV14 and TRBJ1-3 for the parts outside the CDR3, the full variable domain is EAGVTQFPSHSVIEKGQTVTLRCDPISGHDNLYWYRRVMGKEIKFLLHFVKESKQDESGMPNNRFLAERTGGTYSTLKVQPAELEDSGVYFCASSQDYSGTATIYFGEGSWLTVV.

The CDR3 DNA reads TGTGCCAGCAGCCCTGGGCCCTCCTACGAGCAGTACTTC. This translates into CASSPGPSYEQYF. The gene calls are TRBV11-3 and TRBJ2-7; D is undetermined. The CDR3 spans 13 residues. The germline gives CDR1 SGHNT, CDR2 YENEEA. Trimming took off 5 bases at V and 0 bases at J, with 8 bases between the two ends. The variable domain in full, with the rest retrieved from reference TRBV11-3 and TRBJ2-7, is EAGVVQSPRYKIIEKKQPVAFWCNPISGHNTLYWYLQNLGQGPELLIRYENEEAVDDSQLPKDRFSAERLKGVDSTLKIQPAELGDSAVYLCASSPGPSYEQYFGPGTRLTVT.

This chain connects TRBV6-5 to TRBJ1-4; D unresolved. The CDR3 length is 14 residues. In germline, CDR1 is MNHEY, CDR2 SVGAGI. V gave up 3 bases and J gave up 3 bases, with 8 bases separating them. The CDR3 is CASSYRGPNEKLFF. The DNA of the CDR3 is TGTGCCAGCAGTTATCGGGGTCCTAATGAAAAACTGTTTTTT.

This chain joins TRBV28 and TRBJ2-3, with TRBD2 as a possible D gene (5 bases). The CDR3 is made up of 13 amino acids. Germline assignment: CDR1 MDHEN and CDR2 SYDVKM. Trimming stripped 9 bases from V and 4 bases from J, with 14 bases between. In nucleotides, the CDR3 is TGTGCCAGTCTCTATCCCGGGGCAGATACGCAGTATTTT. Protein: CASLYPGADTQYF.

The rearrangement links TRBV6-5 to TRBJ1-1; D is perhaps TRBD1 (5 bases). Germline CDR1 reads MNHEY; CDR2 reads SVGAGI. The CDR3 consists of 13 residues. The germline V and J ends were trimmed by 3 bases and 4 bases, with 9 bases remaining between them. The CDR3 DNA reads as TGTGCCAGCAGTTATGGGGGGATCACTGAAGCTTTCTTT. Translating it yields CASSYGGITEAFF.

V is TRBV7-9 and J is TRBJ1-2; no clear D. The germline CDR1 and CDR2 sequences are SEHNR and FQNEAQ (reference sequence). Deletions cut 6 bases from V and 8 bases from J, with 19 bases between. The CDR3 extends over 14 amino acids. CDR3 sequence (DNA): TGTGCCAGCAGTAATTCTGATAAGGGAGGCGGCTACACCTTC. Protein product: CASSNSDKGGGYTF.

V and J are TRBV11-2 and TRBJ2-5; the match to TRBD1 covers 7 bases. Germline V gene data show CDR1 as SGHAT and CDR2 as FQNNGV. The ends lost 5 bases at V and 3 bases at J; junction bases unmatched: 3. This CDR3 has 13 residues. The CDR3 DNA follows: TGTGCCAGCAGCCTAGGGACAGAAGAGACCCAGTACTTC. Encoded protein: CASSLGTEETQYF. Together with reference TRBV11-2 and TRBJ2-5, the CDR3 gives the full variable domain: EAGVAQSPRYKIIEKRQSVAFWCNPISGHATLYWYQQILGQGPKLLIQFQNNGVVDDSQLPKDRFSAERLKGVDSTLKIQPAKLEDSAVYLCASSLGTEETQYFGPGTRLLVL.

J is TRBJ2-1 and V is TRBV7-9, with 11 bases that match TRBD2. The germline V gene encodes CDR1 SEHNR and CDR2 FQNEAQ (reference sequence). This CDR3 has 17 amino acids. The trim removed 5 bases at V and 2 bases at J, leaving 8 bases unmatched. The CDR3 DNA reads TGTGCCAGCAGCACCGAGACTAGCGGGATTACCTACAATGAGCAGTTCTTC. Its translation is CASSTETSGITYNEQFF.

This clone was found a few times. This chain connects TRBV4-1 to TRBJ1-5, with D maybe TRBD1 (6 bases). The CDR3 length is 16 residues. Germline assignment: CDR1 MGHRA and CDR2 YSYEKL. The V end lost 4 bases, the J end lost 4 bases, and 17 bases lay between the germline ends. DNA of the CDR3: TGCGCCAGCAGCCCGGCGGGAGGGGGAGGTAATCAGCCCCAGCATTTT. Protein sequence: CASSPAGGGGNQPQHF.

The chain recombines TRBV4-2 with TRBJ2-3, with 9 bases lining up with TRBD2. The CDR3 is made up of 17 amino acids. CDR1 and CDR2 from the germline V gene are LGHNA and YNFKEQ. After removal of 0 bases from V and 3 bases from J, the junction contained 7 bases not matched to a gene. As DNA, the CDR3 is TGTGCCAGCAGCCAAGATCTGCTAGCGGGGACTACAGATACGCAGTATTTT. This encodes CASSQDLLAGTTDTQYF.

This clone has a single count. This CDR3 is also generated by other DNA sequences in the sample. The V gene is TRBV19, the J gene TRBJ1-1; D is ambiguous. V lost 3 bases to trimming and J lost 5 bases, with 7 bases between them. The CDR3 has 12 residues. CDR1 is LNHDA and CDR2 is SQIVND in the germline V gene (reference sequence). CDR3 loop: CASSIRGTEAFF. The CDR3 bases are TGTGCCAGTAGTATCCGGGGAACTGAAGCTTTCTTT.

The chain is built from TRBV5-4 and TRBJ1-2; the D gene is possibly TRBD1 (6 bases). The germline CDR1 and CDR2 sequences are SGHNT and YYREEE (reference sequence). CDR3 length: 14 residues. V was clipped by 4 bases and J by 4 bases, with 14 bases between them. Written as DNA, the CDR3 is TGTGCCAGCAGCCTAGGACAGTCCAGCTATGGCTACACCTTC. Encoded protein: CASSLGQSSYGYTF.

The CDR3 bases are TGCGCCAGCAGCCAAGATCGGTCGAGGAATGAGCAGTTCTTC. Translation: CASSQDRSRNEQFF. V and J are TRBV4-3 and TRBJ2-1; D call uncertain. CDR3 length equals 14 residues. Trimming took off 0 bases at V and 7 bases at J, with 10 bases between the two ends. Germline assignment: CDR1 LGHNA and CDR2 YSLEER.